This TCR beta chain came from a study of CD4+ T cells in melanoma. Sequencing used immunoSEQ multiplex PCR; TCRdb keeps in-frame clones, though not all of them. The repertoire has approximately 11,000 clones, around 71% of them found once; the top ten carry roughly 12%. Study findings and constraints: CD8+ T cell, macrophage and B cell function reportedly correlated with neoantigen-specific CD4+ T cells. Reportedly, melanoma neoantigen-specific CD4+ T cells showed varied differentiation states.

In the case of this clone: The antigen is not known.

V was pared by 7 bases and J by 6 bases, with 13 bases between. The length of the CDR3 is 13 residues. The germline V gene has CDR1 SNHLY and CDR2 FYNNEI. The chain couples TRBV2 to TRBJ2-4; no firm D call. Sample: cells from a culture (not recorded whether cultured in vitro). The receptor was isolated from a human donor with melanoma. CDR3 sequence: CASMAGPGNIQYF. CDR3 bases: TGTGCCAGCATGGCCGGACCGGGAAACATTCAGTACTTC.